Presented here are 23 T cell receptor beta chains from one specimen sequenced in a study of T cells in Graves' hyperthyroidism and ophthalmopathy. Amplified TCR beta CDR3 regions came from RNA transcripts. HTBI primers were the set used in a first-round RT-PCR of the TCR CDR3. Each CDR3 protein is one row after TCRdb ran MiXCR on the multiplex PCR reads. The sample records almost 350,000 distinct CDR3 sequences, 15% to 20% being singletons. Sequenced: blood. The receptors derive from a woman in her thirties or forties with Graves' ophthalmopathy.

This clonotype was picked up many times. This chain joins TRBV12-3 or TRBV12-4 and TRBJ1-1, with D possibly being TRBD1 (6 bases). V dropped 7 bases and J dropped 6 bases, with 18 bases sitting between them. The CDR3 runs to 14 residues. The CDR3: CASIQTGGRAEAFF. Here the CDR3 DNA reads TGTGCCAGCATCCAGACAGGCGGGCGGGCTGAAGCTTTCTTT.

This clonotype was observed at least ten times. V is TRBV25-1 and J is TRBJ1-2; 8 nucleotides align to TRBD1. This CDR3 spans 21 amino acids. Germline assignment: CDR1 MGHDK and CDR2 SYGVNS. V lost 0 bases, J lost 3 bases, and 21 bases stayed unmatched. CDR3 region: CASSEYCGDKYLAQGDYGYTF. For the CDR3, the DNA is TGTGCCAGCAGTGAATATTGCGGGGATAAATACCTCGCACAGGGGGACTATGGCTACACCTTC.

This clonotype was seen at least ten times. J is TRBJ2-2 and V is TRBV30, with 8 bases matching TRBD2. Germline assignment: CDR1 GTSNPN and CDR2 SVGIG (reference sequence). The CDR3 covers 15 residues. V trimming: 2 bases; J trimming: 5 bases; junction bases outside the gene matches: 7. CDR3 DNA sequence: TGTGCCTGGAGTTCCAGCGGGAGAGTAACCGGGGAGCTGTTTTTT. Translation: CAWSSSGRVTGELFF.

This clonotype was detected many times. V is TRBV28 and J is TRBJ1-3; D is unclear. With 8 bases removed from V and 0 bases from J, the gap between germline ends came to 8 bases. The CDR3 sequence is 13 residues long. Germline CDR1 reads MDHEN; CDR2 reads SYDVKM. Here the CDR3 reads CASRRISGNTIYF. The CDR3 DNA is TGTGCCAGCCGACGGATCTCTGGAAACACCATATATTTT.

This clonotype was recorded a few times. This chain joins TRBV5-1 and TRBJ1-1; 8 bases line up with TRBD1. Germline V gene sequence: CDR1 SGHRS, CDR2 YFSETQ. J gave up 1 base and V 1 base, and 9 bases lay outside the gene matches. This CDR3 spans 17 amino acids. In DNA, the CDR3 is TGCGCCAGCAGCTTGCGGCAGGGGGCGCGAAGGAACACTGAAGCTTTCTTT. Its protein is CASSLRQGARRNTEAFF.

This clonotype occurred many times. CDR3 DNA sequence: TGTGCCATCAGTGAGTCTGAGTTCCAAGAGACCCAGTACTTC. It codes for CAISESEFQETQYF. The chain links TRBV10-3 to TRBJ2-5; D gene unclear. The V end was cut by 0 bases, the J end by 1 base, with 6 bases between. Per the germline V gene, CDR1 is ENHRY and CDR2 is SYGVKD. This CDR3 has 14 residues.

This clonotype showed up many times. The V gene is TRBV11-1, the J gene TRBJ1-1, with D possibly being TRBD1 (5 bases). CDR3 size: 17 residues. CDR1 and CDR2 (germline): SGHAT, FQDESV (reference sequence). The ends were cut back, 5 bases at V and 0 bases at J, with 19 bases in the middle. CDR3: CASSPLPGAAVNTEAFF. CDR3 DNA: TGTGCCAGCAGCCCCCTGCCCGGGGCAGCCGTGAACACTGAAGCTTTCTTT.

This sequence joins TRBV6-1 and TRBJ2-7; 11 nucleotides agree with TRBD2. The CDR3 spans 17 residues. Per the germline V gene, CDR1 is MNHNS and CDR2 is SASEGT. Trimming removed 6 bases from V and 3 bases from J; junction bases left unmatched: 13. CDR3 protein: CASRSTTGTSGHYEQYF. CDR3 coding DNA: TGTGCCAGCAGATCGACCACCGGGACTAGCGGACACTACGAGCAGTACTTC.

This clonotype was seen ten or more times. This chain joins TRBV19 and TRBJ1-1; 7 bases map to TRBD1. Trimming cost V 3 bases and J 3 bases; bases outside gene matches: 4. Per germline, CDR1 LNHDA and CDR2 SQIVND (reference sequence). This CDR3 contains 14 residues. CDR3 loop: CASSMDRYYTEAFF. CDR3 nucleotide sequence: TGTGCCAGTAGTATGGACAGGTATTACACTGAAGCTTTCTTT.

The table lists this clonotype with many counts. This sequence joins TRBV3-1 and TRBJ1-1; no firm D call. The CDR3 is 16 amino acids. Trimming shortened V by 3 bases and J by 2 bases, and 16 bases separated the two germline ends. CDR1 LGHDT and CDR2 YNNKEL come from the germline V gene (reference sequence). CDR3 sequence: CASSQKFSNTNTEAFF. In DNA, the CDR3 is TGTGCCAGCAGCCAGAAGTTTTCTAACACTAACACTGAAGCTTTCTTT.

This clonotype appeared many times. The J gene is TRBJ1-6, the V gene TRBV28, with D unclear. This CDR3 is built from 14 residues. V lost 2 bases and J lost 5, with 7 bases in between. Germline V lookup: CDR1 MDHEN, CDR2 SYDVKM. In DNA form, the CDR3 reads TGTGCCAGCAGTTTAGGCAGTAATAATTCACCCCTCCACTTT. This translates into CASSLGSNNSPLHF.

This clonotype was seen a few times. V gene TRBV4-1 combines with J gene TRBJ2-5; 11 nucleotides line up with TRBD1. The ends lost 1 base at V and 4 bases at J; junction bases unmatched: 2. Germline V CDR1 and CDR2: MGHRA, YSYEKL. The CDR3 covers 15 residues. The DNA of the CDR3 is TGCGCCAGCAGCCAAGCCGGGACAGGGGGAGAGACCCAGTACTTC. It is translated as CASSQAGTGGETQYF.

This clonotype showed up many times. This sequence joins TRBV6-5 and TRBJ1-1; TRBD1 aligns across 9 bases. This CDR3 is 12 amino acids long. The germline V gene encodes CDR1 MNHEY and CDR2 SVGAGI. Germline trimming cut 8 bases from V and 6 bases from J; bases unmatched to any gene: 4. CDR3 amino acids: CASHRGQSEAFF. DNA of the CDR3: TGTGCCAGCCACAGGGGGCAATCTGAAGCTTTCTTT.

This clonotype was counted a few times. A much larger clone sits a single nucleotide away, making a read error possible. The chain carries TRBV27 and TRBJ1-5; no clear D. This CDR3 has 15 amino acids. V was clipped by 5 bases and J by 7 bases, with 18 bases between them. Germline CDR1 reads MNHEY; CDR2 reads SMNVEV (reference sequence). The CDR3 region is CASSLPVPGEQPQHF. The CDR3 nucleotides read TGTGCCAGCAGTCTCCCGGTCCCCGGAGAGCAGCCCCAGCATTTT.

This clonotype has ten or more counts. The gene calls are TRBV9 and TRBJ2-5; a weak D match, TRBD1 (5 bases). The germline gives CDR1 SGDLS, CDR2 YYNGEE. Trimming took off 0 bases at V and 5 bases at J, with 23 bases between the two ends. The CDR3 length is 18 residues. CDR3 in DNA: TGTGCCAGCAGCGTAGGGACAAGGTTAGATTCGAGAATCGAGACCCAGTACTTC. This sequence encodes CASSVGTRLDSRIETQYF.

This clonotype was seen ten or more times. V is TRBV7-2 and J is TRBJ2-7; TRBD1 might be the D (6 bases). CDR3 length: 17 amino acids. V lost 2 bases, J lost 2 bases, and 19 bases lay in between. Germline V gene lookup returns CDR1 SGHTA and CDR2 FQGNSA. CDR3 region: CASSLQGKGHRAYEQYF. In nucleotides, the CDR3 is TGTGCCAGCAGCTTACAGGGGAAGGGGCACAGAGCCTACGAGCAGTACTTC.

This clonotype was seen repeatedly, ten times or more. The chain employs TRBV28 and TRBJ2-7, with D hard to call. Germline V CDR1 and CDR2: MDHEN, SYDVKM. The CDR3 runs 13 residues. V lost 2 bases and J lost 7, with 12 bases in between. The CDR3 sequence: CASSLGSPWEQYF. CDR3 coding DNA: TGTGCCAGCAGTTTAGGGTCCCCCTGGGAGCAGTACTTC.

The table lists this clonotype with many counts. The V and J genes are TRBV9 and TRBJ2-2; 7 bases line up with TRBD2. Germline V CDR1 and CDR2: SGDLS, YYNGEE. The CDR3 totals 18 residues. The ends lost 0 bases at V and 3 bases at J; junction bases unmatched: 11. CDR3 bases: TGTGCCAGCAGCGTAGGGTCCCCCGGGACTACCTACACCGGGGAGCTGTTTTTT. This codes for CASSVGSPGTTYTGELFF.

The rearrangement joins TRBV13 to TRBJ2-2; 8 bases map to TRBD2. The CDR3 extends over 15 amino acids. Germline lookup yields CDR1 PRHDT and CDR2 FYEKMQ (reference sequence). V was pared by 4 bases and J by 5 bases, with 6 bases of the junction left unmatched. CDR3 DNA: TGTGCCAGCAGCTCGGTAGCGGGAAAAACCGGGGAGCTGTTTTTT. It codes for CASSSVAGKTGELFF.

This clonotype was seen ten or more times. The chain combines TRBV20-1 with TRBJ2-7; TRBD2 aligns across 8 bases. Per the germline V gene, CDR1 is DFQATT and CDR2 is SNEGSKA (reference sequence). The CDR3 consists of 15 residues. Losses at the gene ends were 6 bases for V and 7 bases for J; bases not matched to a gene: 17. CDR3 sequence (DNA): TGCAGTGCCAGCGGGGAGCGGGAGTTCCTTCGGGAGCAGTACTTC. Translation: CSASGEREFLREQYF.

The sample holds many counts of this clonotype. The chain is built from TRBV2 and TRBJ2-2, with D perhaps TRBD1 or TRBD2 (5 bases each). The CDR3 is 15 residues long. Trimming removed 4 bases from V and 4 bases from J, with 13 bases in between. Germline-derived CDR1 and CDR2 are SNHLY and FYNNEI. CDR3 DNA sequence: TGTGCCAGCAGTGTTAGAGGGACGGGCACCGGGGAGCTGTTTTTT. Translating it yields CASSVRGTGTGELFF.

This clonotype came up many times. V gene TRBV30 combines with J gene TRBJ2-7; TRBD1 agrees at 8 bases. CDR1 is GTSNPN, CDR2 SVGIG, per germline (reference sequence). The CDR3 is 14 residues long. Germline trimming cut 8 bases from V and 2 bases from J; bases unmatched to any gene: 11. CDR3: CAARSDRAPYEQYF. CDR3 in DNA: TGTGCCGCTAGATCGGACAGGGCCCCCTACGAGCAGTACTTC.

This clonotype has at least ten counts. The chain uses TRBV6-2 or TRBV6-3 and TRBJ1-5; TRBD1 matches at 7 bases. V shed 6 bases, J shed 5 bases, and the junction held 4 bases outside the gene matches. This CDR3 comprises 13 residues. The germline V gene encodes CDR1 MNHEY and CDR2 SVGEGT. The CDR3 loop is CASSRQGDQPQHF. The CDR3 DNA reads TGTGCCAGCAGCCGGCAGGGGGATCAGCCCCAGCATTTT.